A single sample gave rise to the 6 T cell receptor beta chains below, sequenced in a study of T cell repertoires in cytomegalovirus infection. TCRdb re-called the reads with MiXCR, one entry per CDR3 protein. This table holds 340,000 or so distinct CDR3 sequences, 20% to 25% found once. These receptors are not linked to any known antigen. The source was cultured PBMCs, collected from culture after CMV antigen stimulation. The receptors stem from a human donor in good health (CMV status not recorded). Some clones in this sample may be carry-over from other donors' samples.

The table lists this clonotype with a count of one. The chain links TRBV5-1 to TRBJ2-2; D is undetermined. Trimming pared 0 bases from V and 3 bases from J, leaving 9 bases between. This CDR3 comprises 15 residues. CDR1 and CDR2 from the germline V gene are SGHRS and YFSETQ. The CDR3 region is CASSLGSSDTGELFF. In DNA, the CDR3 is TGCGCCAGCAGCTTGGGCTCGTCGGACACCGGGGAGCTGTTTTTT.

This chain joins TRBV7-6 and TRBJ2-7; 7 bases are shared with TRBD1. Unmatched junction bases numbered 11, after V lost 6 bases and J lost 3 bases. CDR3 length equals 15 residues. CDR1 SGHVS and CDR2 FNYEAQ come from the germline V gene. In DNA, the CDR3 is TGTGCCAGCAGTGGTGAAGGGGGCCCGAACTACGAGCAGTACTTC. The encoded protein is CASSGEGGPNYEQYF.

This clonotype was recorded a few times. V usage is TRBV11-2 and J usage is TRBJ2-3; D may be TRBD2 (6 bases). Trimming took 2 bases from V and 2 from J, leaving 11 bases between them. CDR1 SGHAT and CDR2 FQNNGV come from the germline V gene. This CDR3 is 15 amino acids long. CDR3 nucleotides: TGTGCCAGCAGCTTACTAGCGCTTACCACAGATACGCAGTATTTT. Protein sequence: CASSLLALTTDTQYF. Looking up the rest from reference TRBV11-2 and TRBJ2-3 gives the full variable domain: EAGVAQSPRYKIIEKRQSVAFWCNPISGHATLYWYQQILGQGPKLLIQFQNNGVVDDSQLPKDRFSAERLKGVDSTLKIQPAKLEDSAVYLCASSLLALTTDTQYFGPGTRLTVL.

Many counts were recorded for this clonotype. The CDR3 loop is CASSSFRGTTEAFF. As DNA, the CDR3 is TGTGCCAGCAGTTCCTTCCGAGGGACCACTGAAGCTTTCTTT. This chain connects TRBV7-2 to TRBJ1-1; D may be TRBD1 (5 bases). V gave up 6 bases and J gave up 4 bases, with 15 bases separating them. The CDR3 spans 14 residues. Germline lookup yields CDR1 SGHTA and CDR2 FQGNSA.

This clonotype was recorded a few times. The CDR3 sequence is CAISEYQAPLDYGYTF. CDR3 coding DNA: TGTGCCATCAGTGAGTACCAGGCCCCGTTGGACTATGGCTACACCTTC. V and J are TRBV10-3 and TRBJ1-2; D uncertain. Germline V lookup: CDR1 ENHRY, CDR2 SYGVKD. V was clipped by 1 base and J by 3 bases, with 15 bases between them. The CDR3 consists of 16 residues.

Here the CDR3 DNA reads TGCGCCAGCAGCCAAGATGCTAGCGGGACAGATACGCAGTATTTT. Translation gives CASSQDASGTDTQYF. This chain joins TRBV4-1 and TRBJ2-3; 8 bases align to TRBD2. CDR1 and CDR2 (germline): MGHRA, YSYEKL. The CDR3 length is 15 residues. The V segment lost 0 bases and the J segment 3 bases; nucleotides outside the gene matches: 2.